The clone carrying this T cell receptor (beta chain) was seen a handful of times. What it recognizes is unknown. After removal of 5 bases from V and 7 bases from J, the junction contained 13 bases not matched to a gene. The CDR3 contains 15 residues. Germline CDR1 and CDR2: SGHTA and FQGTGA. This sample is part of a study of OX40 agonist ivuxolimab in advanced cancers. Study information: Patient treatment consisted of intravenous ivuxolimab administration every 2 weeks at 0.01 to 10 mg/kg.

The data were produced by immunoSEQ multiplex PCR, yet TCRdb's version contains in-frame clones alone and is incomplete. The repertoire holds over 65,000 clones, with 92% as singletons. Findings and caveats of the study: CD4+ T cells averaged fewer expanded clones than CD8+ T cells. Low clonal expansion, among the lowest seen, marked partial responders at 0.1-3.0 mg/kg. CD4+ and CD8+ blood T cells expanded clonally by week 6 at 0.1 to 3.0 mg/kg.

This clonotype originated in an adult with an advanced solid tumor such as melanoma, head and neck, liver or kidney cancer. This material consisted of CD4+ or CD8+ T cells sorted from blood, taken in a trial of the OX40 agonist ivuxolimab. The chain employs TRBV7-3 and TRBJ1-2; 7 nucleotides line up with TRBD1. CDR3 DNA sequence: TGTGCCAGCAGCCCAAGGCGGGACAGTCCTCTTGGCTACACCTTC. Residues: CASSPRRDSPLGYTF.